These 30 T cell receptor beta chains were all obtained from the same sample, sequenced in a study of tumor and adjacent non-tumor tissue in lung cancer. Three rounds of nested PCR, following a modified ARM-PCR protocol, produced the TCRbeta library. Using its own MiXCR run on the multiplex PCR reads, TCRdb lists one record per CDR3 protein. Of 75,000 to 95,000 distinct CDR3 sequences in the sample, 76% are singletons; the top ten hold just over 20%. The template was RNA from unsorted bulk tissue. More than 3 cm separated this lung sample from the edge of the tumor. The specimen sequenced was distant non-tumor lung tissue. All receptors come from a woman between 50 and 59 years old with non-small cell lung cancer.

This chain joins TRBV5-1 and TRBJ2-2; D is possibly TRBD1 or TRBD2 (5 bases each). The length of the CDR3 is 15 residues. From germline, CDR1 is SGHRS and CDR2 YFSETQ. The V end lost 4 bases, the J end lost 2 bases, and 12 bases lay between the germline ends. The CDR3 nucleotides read TGCGCCAGCAGCAATGTGGGACCCAACACCGGGGAGCTGTTTTTT. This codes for CASSNVGPNTGELFF.

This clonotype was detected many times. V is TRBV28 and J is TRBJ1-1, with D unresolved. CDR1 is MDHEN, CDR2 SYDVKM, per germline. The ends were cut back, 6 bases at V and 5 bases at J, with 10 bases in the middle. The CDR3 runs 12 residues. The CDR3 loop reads CASSPFTTEAFF. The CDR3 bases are TGTGCCAGCAGCCCATTTACGACTGAAGCTTTCTTT.

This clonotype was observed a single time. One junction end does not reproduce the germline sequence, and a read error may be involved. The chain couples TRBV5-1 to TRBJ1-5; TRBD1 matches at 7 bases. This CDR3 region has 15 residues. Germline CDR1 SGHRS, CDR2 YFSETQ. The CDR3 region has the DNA TGCGGCAGCAGCTTGGATGGACAGGATATGCAGCCCAAGCATTTT. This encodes CGSSLDGQDMQPKHF.

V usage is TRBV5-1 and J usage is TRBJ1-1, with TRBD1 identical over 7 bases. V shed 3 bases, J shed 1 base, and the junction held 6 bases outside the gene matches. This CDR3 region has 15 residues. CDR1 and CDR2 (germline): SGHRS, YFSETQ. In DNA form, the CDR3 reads TGCGCCAGCAGCTCGGTGACAGGGCGGAACACTGAAGCTTTCTTT. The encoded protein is CASSSVTGRNTEAFF.

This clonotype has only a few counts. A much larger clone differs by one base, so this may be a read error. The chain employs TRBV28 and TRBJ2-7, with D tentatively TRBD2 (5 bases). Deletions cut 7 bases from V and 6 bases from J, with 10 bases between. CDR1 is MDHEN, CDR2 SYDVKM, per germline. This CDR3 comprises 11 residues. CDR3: CASKADCEQYF. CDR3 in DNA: TGTGCCAGCAAAGCGGACTGCGAGCAGTACTTC.

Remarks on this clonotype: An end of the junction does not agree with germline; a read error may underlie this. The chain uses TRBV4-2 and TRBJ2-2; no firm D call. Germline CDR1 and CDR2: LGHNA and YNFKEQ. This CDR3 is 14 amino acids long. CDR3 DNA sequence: TGTGCCAGCAGCCAAGGAATAGACACTGGGGAGCTGTTTTTT. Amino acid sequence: CASSQGIDTGELFF.

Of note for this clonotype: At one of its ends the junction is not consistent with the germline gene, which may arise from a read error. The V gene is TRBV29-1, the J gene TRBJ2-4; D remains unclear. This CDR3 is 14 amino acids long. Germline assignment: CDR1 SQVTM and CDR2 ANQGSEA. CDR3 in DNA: TGCAGCGCCCATACCCCGGACGTCAAAAACATTCGGTACTTC. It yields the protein CSAHTPDVKNIRYF. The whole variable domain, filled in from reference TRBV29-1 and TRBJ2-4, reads SAVISQKPSRDICQRGTSLTIQCQVDSQVTMMFWYRQQPGQSLTLIATANQGSEATYESGFVIDKFPISRPNLTFSTLTVSNMSPEDSSIYLCSAHTPDVKNIRYFGAGTRLSVL.

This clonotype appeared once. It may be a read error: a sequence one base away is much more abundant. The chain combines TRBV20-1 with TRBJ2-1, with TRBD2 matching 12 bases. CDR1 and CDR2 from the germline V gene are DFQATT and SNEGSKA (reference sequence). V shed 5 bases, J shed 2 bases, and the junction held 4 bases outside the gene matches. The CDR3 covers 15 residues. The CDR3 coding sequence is TGCAGTGCTGGACTAGCGGGAAGCCCCTACAATGAGCAGTTCTTC. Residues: CSAGLAGSPYNEQFF.

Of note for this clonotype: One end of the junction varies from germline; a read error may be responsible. The CDR3 nucleotides read TGCGCCATCAGCCGCCAAAATCAAGGTTGGGGGCCAAGCGGGGAGCTGTTTTTT. This gives the protein CAISRQNQGWGPSGELFF. The genes are TRBV4-1 and TRBJ2-2, with D tentatively TRBD1 (6 bases). This CDR3 is built from 18 residues. CDR1 MGHRA and CDR2 YSYEKL come from the germline V gene.

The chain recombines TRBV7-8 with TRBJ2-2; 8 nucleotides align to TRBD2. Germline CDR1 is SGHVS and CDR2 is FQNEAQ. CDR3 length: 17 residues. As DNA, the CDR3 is TGTGACATCAGCTTAGGTGGGCGAGCGGGAGTTACCGGGGAGCTGTTTTTT. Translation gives CDISLGGRAGVTGELFF.

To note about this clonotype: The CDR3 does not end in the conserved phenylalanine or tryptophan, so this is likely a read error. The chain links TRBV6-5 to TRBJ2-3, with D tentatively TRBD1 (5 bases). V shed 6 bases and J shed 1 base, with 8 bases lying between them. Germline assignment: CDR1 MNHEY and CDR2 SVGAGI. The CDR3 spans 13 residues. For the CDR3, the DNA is TGTGCCAGCAGGGACATGGGCACAGATACGCAGTATCTT. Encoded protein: CASRDMGTDTQYL.

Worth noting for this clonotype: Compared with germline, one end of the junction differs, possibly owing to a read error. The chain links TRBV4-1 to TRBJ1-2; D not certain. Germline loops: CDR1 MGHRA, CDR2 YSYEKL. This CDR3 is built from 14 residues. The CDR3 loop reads CASSQSGNVYGYTF. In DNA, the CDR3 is TGTGCCAGCAGCCAATCGGGGAACGTCTATGGCTACACCTTC.

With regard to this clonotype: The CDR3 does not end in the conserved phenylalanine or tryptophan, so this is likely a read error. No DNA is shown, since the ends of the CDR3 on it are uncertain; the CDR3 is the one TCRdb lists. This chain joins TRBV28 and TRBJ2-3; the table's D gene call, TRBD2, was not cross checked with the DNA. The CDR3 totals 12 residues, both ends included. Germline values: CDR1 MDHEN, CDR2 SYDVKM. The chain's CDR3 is CASSFRGLAVYL.

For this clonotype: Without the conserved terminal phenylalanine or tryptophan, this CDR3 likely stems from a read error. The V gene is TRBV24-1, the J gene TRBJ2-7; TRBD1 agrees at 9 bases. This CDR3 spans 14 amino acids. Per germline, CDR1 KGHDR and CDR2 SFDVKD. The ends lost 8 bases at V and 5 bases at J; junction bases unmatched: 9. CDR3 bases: TGTGCCACCATTTCGGACAGGGGCGGCGACGAGCAGTACCTC. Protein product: CATISDRGGDEQYL.

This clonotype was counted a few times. The CDR3 here is CASSSGTGGFYEQYF. The DNA of the CDR3 is TGTGCCAGCAGCTCCGGGACAGGGGGGTTCTACGAGCAGTACTTC. The genes are TRBV2 and TRBJ2-7; 11 positions agree with TRBD1. Germline V lookup: CDR1 SNHLY, CDR2 FYNNEI. The CDR3 is 15 residues long. J gave up 3 bases and V 6 bases, and 7 bases lay outside the gene matches.

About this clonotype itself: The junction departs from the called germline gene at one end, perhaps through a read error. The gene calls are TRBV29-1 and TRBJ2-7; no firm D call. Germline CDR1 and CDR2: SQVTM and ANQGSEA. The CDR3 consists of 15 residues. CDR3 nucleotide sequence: TGCTGCGTGACCCCCGCGACCGCCGACCTCTACGAACAGTACTTC. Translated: CCVTPATADLYEQYF.

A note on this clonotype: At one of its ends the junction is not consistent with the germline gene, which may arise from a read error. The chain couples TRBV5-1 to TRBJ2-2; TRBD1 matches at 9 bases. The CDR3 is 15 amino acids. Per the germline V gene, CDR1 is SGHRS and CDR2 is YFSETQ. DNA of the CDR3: TGTGCCAGCAGCTCAGGGGACAGGGTCGCCGGGGAGCTGTTTTTT. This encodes CASSSGDRVAGELFF.

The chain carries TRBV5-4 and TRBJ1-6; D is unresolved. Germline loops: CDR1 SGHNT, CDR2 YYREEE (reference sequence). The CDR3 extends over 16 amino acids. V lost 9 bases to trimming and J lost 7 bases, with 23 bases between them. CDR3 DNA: TGTGCCATCAACTTGTTAGGAGCTCGAAAGAATTCACCCCTCCACTTT. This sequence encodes CAINLLGARKNSPLHF.

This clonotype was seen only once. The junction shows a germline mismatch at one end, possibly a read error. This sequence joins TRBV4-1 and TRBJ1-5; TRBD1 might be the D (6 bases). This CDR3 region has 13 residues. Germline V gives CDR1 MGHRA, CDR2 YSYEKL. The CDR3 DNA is TGCGCCAGTAGCCAAGGATTCGGACAGCCCCAGCAATTT. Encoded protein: CASSQGFGQPQQF.

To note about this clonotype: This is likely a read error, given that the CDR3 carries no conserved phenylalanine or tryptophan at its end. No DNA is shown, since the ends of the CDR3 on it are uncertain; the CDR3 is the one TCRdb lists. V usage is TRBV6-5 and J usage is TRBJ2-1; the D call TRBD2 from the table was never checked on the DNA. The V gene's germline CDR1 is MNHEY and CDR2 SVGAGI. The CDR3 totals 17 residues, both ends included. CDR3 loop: CASSYEYPGLAGGPVIY.

CDR3 DNA sequence: TGTGCCAGCACTCTGACACGATCAGAGACCCAGTACTTC. It yields the protein CASTLTRSETQYF. The V gene is TRBV6-1, the J gene TRBJ2-5; D unclear. Germline V CDR1 and CDR2: MNHNS, SASEGT. The CDR3 contains 13 residues. Trimming cost V 7 bases and J 4 bases, with 13 bases left between them.

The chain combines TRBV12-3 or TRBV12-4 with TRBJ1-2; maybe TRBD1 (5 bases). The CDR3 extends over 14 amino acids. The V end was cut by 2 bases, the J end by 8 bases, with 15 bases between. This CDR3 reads CASSLQQAVDGYTF. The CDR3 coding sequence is TGTGCCAGCAGTTTACAACAGGCAGTTGACGGCTACACCTTC.

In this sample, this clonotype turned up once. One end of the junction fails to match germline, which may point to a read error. Here the CDR3 DNA reads TGCGCCAGTAGCCGCCGGACTAGCGGAAATCTGGAGCTGTTTTTT. It codes for CASSRRTSGNLELFF. This chain connects TRBV4-1 to TRBJ2-2; 10 nucleotides line up with TRBD2. Germline V gene sequence: CDR1 MGHRA, CDR2 YSYEKL. The CDR3 is 15 residues long.

This CDR3 reads CAGSSPYGGRNNEQFF. CDR3 coding DNA: TGTGCAGGCAGTTCCCCCTATGGCGGGAGAAACAATGAGCAGTTCTTC. The chain joins TRBV6-6 to TRBJ2-1; 7 nucleotides match TRBD2. This CDR3 comprises 16 residues. Germline assignment: CDR1 MNHNY and CDR2 SVGAGI (reference sequence).

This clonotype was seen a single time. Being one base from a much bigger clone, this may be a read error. The CDR3 DNA sequence: TGTGCCAGCAGCTTAGGACAGTTCTCTGGGGCCAACATCCTGACTTTC. Residues: CASSLGQFSGANILTF. The rearrangement links TRBV11-2 to TRBJ2-6; perhaps TRBD1 as D (5 bases). The length of the CDR3 is 16 residues. Germline V gene data show CDR1 as SGHAT and CDR2 as FQNNGV. The whole variable domain, remainder taken from reference TRBV11-2 and TRBJ2-6, is EAGVAQSPRYKIIEKRQSVAFWCNPISGHATLYWYQQILGQGPKLLIQFQNNGVVDDSQLPKDRFSAERLKGVDSTLKIQPAKLEDSAVYLCASSLGQFSGANILTFGAGSRLTVL.

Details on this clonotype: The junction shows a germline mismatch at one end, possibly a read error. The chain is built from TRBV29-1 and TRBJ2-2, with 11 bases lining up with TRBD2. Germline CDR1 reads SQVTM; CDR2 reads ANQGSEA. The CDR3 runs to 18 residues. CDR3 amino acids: CSIVDEGTSGSFPGELFF. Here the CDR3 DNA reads TGCAGCATTGTAGATGAAGGAACTAGCGGGAGTTTTCCCGGGGAGCTATTTTTT.

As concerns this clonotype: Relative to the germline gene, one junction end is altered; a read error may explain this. The CDR3: CSTKRTGSSNQPQRF. The CDR3 DNA reads TGCAGTACAAAAAGGACGGGAAGTAGCAATCAGCCCCAGCGTTTT. The V gene is TRBV20-1, the J gene TRBJ1-5; D gene ambiguous. CDR1 and CDR2 from the germline V gene are DFQATT and SNEGSKA (reference sequence). The CDR3 has 15 residues.

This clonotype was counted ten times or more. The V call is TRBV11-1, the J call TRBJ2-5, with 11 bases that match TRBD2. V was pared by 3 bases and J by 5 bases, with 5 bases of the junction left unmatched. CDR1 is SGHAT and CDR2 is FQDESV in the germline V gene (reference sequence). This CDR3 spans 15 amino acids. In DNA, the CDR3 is TGTGCCAGCAGCTTTCGACTAGCGGGAATGGAGACCCAGTACTTC. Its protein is CASSFRLAGMETQYF.

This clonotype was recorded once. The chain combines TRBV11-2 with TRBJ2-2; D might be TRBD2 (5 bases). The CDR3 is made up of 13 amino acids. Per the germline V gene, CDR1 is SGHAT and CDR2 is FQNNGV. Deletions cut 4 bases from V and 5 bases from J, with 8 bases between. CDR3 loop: CASSSGVTGELFF. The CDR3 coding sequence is TGTGCCAGCAGCTCCGGGGTGACCGGGGAGCTGTTTTTT.

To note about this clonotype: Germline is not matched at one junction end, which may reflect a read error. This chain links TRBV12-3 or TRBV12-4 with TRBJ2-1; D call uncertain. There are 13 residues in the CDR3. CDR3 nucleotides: TGTGGCAGCAGCCTAGGGTCCTGGGATGAGCAGTTCTTC. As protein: CGSSLGSWDEQFF.